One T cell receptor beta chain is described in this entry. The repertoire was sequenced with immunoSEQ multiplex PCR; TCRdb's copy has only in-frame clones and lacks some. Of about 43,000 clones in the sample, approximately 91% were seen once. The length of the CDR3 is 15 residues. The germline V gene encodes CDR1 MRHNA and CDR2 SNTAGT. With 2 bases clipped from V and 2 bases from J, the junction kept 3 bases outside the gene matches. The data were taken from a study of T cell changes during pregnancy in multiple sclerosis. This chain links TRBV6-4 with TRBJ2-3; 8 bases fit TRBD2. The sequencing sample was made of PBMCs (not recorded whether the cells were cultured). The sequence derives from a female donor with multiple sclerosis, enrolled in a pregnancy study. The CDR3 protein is CASSDPAGVTDTQYF. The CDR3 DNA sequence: TGTGCCAGCAGTGACCCAGCGGGAGTCACAGATACGCAGTATTTT.